The 11 T cell receptor beta chains presented below share a single source sample, sequenced in a study of blood T cell repertoires in COVID-19 (dated by TCRdb to the early 2020s). Library preparation employed the immunoSEQ multiplex PCR assay. What TCRdb holds here is the immuneACCESS table cut down to in-frame rearrangements. Part of the clones is not present; checked against another copy, under half of the missing clones reflect an unresolved V gene, and the others are unexplained. This sample has 74,000 or so clones in its table, and 75% to 90% of those were observed once. 2% to 2.5% of the sample lies in the top ten. Sequenced sample: peripheral blood. These receptors originate from a human donor in a cohort sampled during active COVID-19.

The chain is built from TRBV7-9 and TRBJ2-7, with TRBD2 as a possible D gene (6 bases). With 2 bases removed from V and 7 bases from J, the gap between germline ends came to 30 bases. The V gene's germline CDR1 is SEHNR and CDR2 FQNEAQ (reference sequence). This CDR3 has 19 residues. CDR3 region: CASSLPFWDSVQGRGEQYF. As DNA, the CDR3 is TGTGCCAGCAGCTTACCTTTCTGGGACTCCGTCCAGGGAAGAGGGGAGCAGTACTTC.

This chain connects TRBV27 to TRBJ2-1; the match to TRBD2 covers 11 bases. V lost 8 bases and J lost 3; bases outside the gene matches: 3. There are 14 residues in the CDR3. The germline V gene encodes CDR1 MNHEY and CDR2 SMNVEV (reference sequence). The CDR3: CASGTSGIYNEQFF. DNA for the CDR3: TGTGCCAGCGGGACTAGCGGCATCTACAATGAGCAGTTCTTC.

The sample holds one count of this clone. The chain is built from TRBV2 and TRBJ2-5; no definite D call. The CDR3 is 13 residues long. Germline-derived CDR1 and CDR2 are SNHLY and FYNNEI. The V and J ends lost 5 bases and 2 bases respectively, with 9 bases between them. CDR3 residues: CASSIEIQETQYF. The CDR3 nucleotides are TGTGCCAGCAGTATAGAGATTCAAGAGACCCAGTACTTC. Full variable domain (missing parts from reference TRBV2 and TRBJ2-5): EPEVTQTPSHQVTQMGQEVILRCVPISNHLYFYWYRQILGQKVEFLVSFYNNEISEKSEIFDDQFSVERPDGSNFTLKIRSTKLEDSAMYFCASSIEIQETQYFGPGTRLLVL.

The chain joins TRBV27 to TRBJ1-1; TRBD1 might be the D (6 bases). The germline V and J ends were trimmed by 2 bases and 1 base, with 11 bases remaining between them. Germline V CDR1 and CDR2: MNHEY, SMNVEV (reference sequence). The CDR3 extends over 15 amino acids. The CDR3 region has the DNA TGTGCCAGCAGTTTAGTCCCAGGGGCGAACACTGAAGCTTTCTTT. Its translation is CASSLVPGANTEAFF.

This clone was observed once. V gene TRBV7-9 combines with J gene TRBJ2-1; 12 positions agree with TRBD2. V shed 6 bases, J shed 7 bases, and the junction held 7 bases outside the gene matches. This CDR3 contains 15 residues. The germline gives CDR1 SEHNR, CDR2 FQNEAQ (reference sequence). Written as DNA, the CDR3 is TGTGCCAGCAGTTCGACTAGCGGGGGTGAGAATGAGCAGTTCTTC. Amino acids: CASSSTSGGENEQFF. Using reference TRBV7-9 and TRBJ2-1 for the parts outside the CDR3, the full variable domain is DTGVSQNPRHKITKRGQNVTFRCDPISEHNRLYWYRQTLGQGPEFLTYFQNEAQLEKSRLLSDRFSAERPKGSFSTLEIQRTEQGDSAMYLCASSSTSGGENEQFFGPGTRLTVL.

The chain employs TRBV10-2 and TRBJ2-7, with TRBD1 as a possible D gene (6 bases). This CDR3 region has 12 residues. Trimming took 6 bases from V and 5 from J, leaving 11 bases between them. Germline-derived CDR1 and CDR2 are WSHSY and SAAADI. CDR3 protein: CASRPQGNEQYF. The CDR3 DNA reads TGCGCCAGCAGACCACAGGGAAACGAGCAGTACTTC.

This clone was picked up a small number of times. This chain connects TRBV14 to TRBJ2-7; 9 bases line up with TRBD1. J was trimmed by 1 base and V by 4 bases; bases with no gene match: 8. The CDR3 has 16 amino acids. The V gene's germline CDR1 is SGHDN and CDR2 FVKESK. Here the CDR3 reads CASSRDRGITSYEQYF. The CDR3 bases are TGTGCCAGCAGCCGTGACAGGGGGATAACATCCTACGAGCAGTACTTC.

The rearrangement links TRBV5-1 to TRBJ2-1, with D possibly being TRBD2 (6 bases). This CDR3 contains 13 residues. In germline, CDR1 is SGHRS, CDR2 YFSETQ. V lost 3 bases and J lost 5, with 9 bases in between. CDR3 loop: CASSWWGDNEQFF. The CDR3 nucleotides read TGCGCCAGCAGCTGGTGGGGGGACAATGAGCAGTTCTTC.

CDR3 sequence: CSASHPGLASGEQYF. The CDR3 DNA is TGCAGTGCTAGTCACCCGGGACTAGCGTCGGGGGAGCAGTACTTC. The chain combines TRBV20-1 with TRBJ2-7; 10 nucleotides match TRBD2. V trimming: 3 bases; J trimming: 7 bases; junction bases outside the gene matches: 12. CDR1 is DFQATT, CDR2 SNEGSKA, per germline (reference sequence). The CDR3 totals 15 residues.

The chain links TRBV6-5 to TRBJ2-1; 9 bases are shared with TRBD1. From germline, CDR1 is MNHEY and CDR2 SVGAGI. The CDR3 consists of 15 residues. The V and J ends lost 7 bases and 7 bases, in that order; junction bases with no gene match: 11. The CDR3 DNA reads TGTGCCAGCACTCCGGGACAGGGTATATGGAATGAGCAGTTCTTC. Its protein product is CASTPGQGIWNEQFF.

The chain carries TRBV5-4 and TRBJ2-5, with 10 bases that match TRBD2. Germline V CDR1 and CDR2: SGHNT, YYREEE (reference sequence). V dropped 4 bases and J dropped 2; count of bases not matched to a gene: 11. CDR3 length: 17 residues. CDR3 sequence reads: CASSPLTSGANQETQYF. CDR3 sequence (DNA): TGTGCCAGCAGCCCCCTCACTAGCGGGGCGAATCAAGAGACCCAGTACTTC.